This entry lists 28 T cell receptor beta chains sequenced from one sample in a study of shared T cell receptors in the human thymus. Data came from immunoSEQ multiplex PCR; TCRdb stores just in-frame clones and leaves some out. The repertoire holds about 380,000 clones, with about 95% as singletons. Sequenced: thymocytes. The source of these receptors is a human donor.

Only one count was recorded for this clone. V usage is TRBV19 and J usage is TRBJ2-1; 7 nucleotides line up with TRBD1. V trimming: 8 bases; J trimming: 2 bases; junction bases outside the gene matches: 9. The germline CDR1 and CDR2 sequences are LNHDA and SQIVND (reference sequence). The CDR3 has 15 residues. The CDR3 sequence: CASSQGQGAYNEQFF. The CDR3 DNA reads TGTGCCAGTTCCCAGGGGCAGGGGGCCTACAATGAGCAGTTCTTC.

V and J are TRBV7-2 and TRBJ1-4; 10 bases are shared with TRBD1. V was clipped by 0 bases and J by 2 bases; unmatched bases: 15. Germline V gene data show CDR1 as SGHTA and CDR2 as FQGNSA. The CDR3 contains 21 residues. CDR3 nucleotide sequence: TGTGCCAGCAGCTTAGCGACGCCCAGGGTCGGGACAGGGGTGACTAATGAAAAACTGTTTTTT. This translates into CASSLATPRVGTGVTNEKLFF.

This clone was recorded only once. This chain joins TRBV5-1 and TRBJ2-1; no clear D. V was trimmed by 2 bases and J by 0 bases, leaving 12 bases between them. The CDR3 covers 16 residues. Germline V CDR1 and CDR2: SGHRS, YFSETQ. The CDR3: CASSFIVGPSYNEQFF. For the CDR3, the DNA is TGCGCCAGCAGCTTTATAGTCGGGCCCTCCTACAATGAGCAGTTCTTC.

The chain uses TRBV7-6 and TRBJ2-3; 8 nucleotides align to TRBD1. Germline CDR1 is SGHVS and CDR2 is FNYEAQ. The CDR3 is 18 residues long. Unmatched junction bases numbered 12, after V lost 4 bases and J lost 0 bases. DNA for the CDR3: TGTGCCAGCAGCTCGTCACTCCCGGGACAGGTAAGCACAGATACGCAGTATTTT. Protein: CASSSSLPGQVSTDTQYF.

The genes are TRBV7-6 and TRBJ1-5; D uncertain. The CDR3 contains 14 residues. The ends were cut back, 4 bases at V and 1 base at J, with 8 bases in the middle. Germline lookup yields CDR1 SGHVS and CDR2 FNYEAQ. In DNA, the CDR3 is TGTGCCAGCAGCTCCACGGGAAGCAATCAGCCCCAGCATTTT. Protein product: CASSSTGSNQPQHF.

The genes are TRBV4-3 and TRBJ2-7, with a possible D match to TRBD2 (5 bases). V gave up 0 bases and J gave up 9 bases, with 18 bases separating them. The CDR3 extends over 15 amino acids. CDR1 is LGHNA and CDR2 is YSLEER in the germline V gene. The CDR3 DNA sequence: TGCGCCAGCAGCCAAGACCCTCCACAGACTGGGAGGCAGTACTTC. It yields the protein CASSQDPPQTGRQYF.

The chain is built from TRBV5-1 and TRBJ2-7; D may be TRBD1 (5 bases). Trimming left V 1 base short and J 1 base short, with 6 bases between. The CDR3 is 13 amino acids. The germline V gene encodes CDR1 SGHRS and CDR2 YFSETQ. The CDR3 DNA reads TGCGCCAGCAGCTTGACAGGATCCTACGAGCAGTACTTC. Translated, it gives CASSLTGSYEQYF. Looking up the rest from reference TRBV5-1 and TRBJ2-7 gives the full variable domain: KAGVTQTPRYLIKTRGQQVTLSCSPISGHRSVSWYQQTPGQGLQFLFEYFSETQRNKGNFPGRFSGRQFSNSRSEMNVSTLELGDSALYLCASSLTGSYEQYFGPGTRLTVT.

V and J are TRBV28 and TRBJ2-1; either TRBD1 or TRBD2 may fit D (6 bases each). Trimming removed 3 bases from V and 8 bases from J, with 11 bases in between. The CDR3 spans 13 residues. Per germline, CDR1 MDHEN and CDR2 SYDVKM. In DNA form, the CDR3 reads TGTGCCAGCAGTTTGTTGGGGGGCGATGAGCAGTTCTTC. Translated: CASSLLGGDEQFF.

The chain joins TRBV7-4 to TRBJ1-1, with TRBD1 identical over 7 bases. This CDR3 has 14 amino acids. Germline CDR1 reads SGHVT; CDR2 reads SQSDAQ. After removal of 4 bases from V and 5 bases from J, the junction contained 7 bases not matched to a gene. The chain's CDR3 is CASSSPGGETEAFF. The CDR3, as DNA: TGTGCCAGCAGCTCACCAGGGGGAGAAACTGAAGCTTTCTTT. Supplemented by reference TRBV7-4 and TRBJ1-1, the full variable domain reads GAGVSQSPRYKVAKRGRDVALRCDSISGHVTLYWYRQTLGQGSEVLTYSQSDAQRDKSGRPSGRFSAERPERSVSTLKIQRTEQGDSAVYLCASSSPGGETEAFFGQGTRLTVV.

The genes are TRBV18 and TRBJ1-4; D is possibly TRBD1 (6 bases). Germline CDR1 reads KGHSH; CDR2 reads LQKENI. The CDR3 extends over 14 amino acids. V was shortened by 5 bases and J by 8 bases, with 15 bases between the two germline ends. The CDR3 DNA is TGTGCCAGCTCAACGGGACATTTGAAAGAAAAACTGTTTTTT. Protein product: CASSTGHLKEKLFF.

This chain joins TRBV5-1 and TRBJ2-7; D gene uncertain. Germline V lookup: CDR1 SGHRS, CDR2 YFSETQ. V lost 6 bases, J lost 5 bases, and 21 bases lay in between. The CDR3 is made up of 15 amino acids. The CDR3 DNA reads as TGCGCCAGCACCCCCCTCGATATTGTACGCGACGAGCAGTACTTC. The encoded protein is CASTPLDIVRDEQYF.

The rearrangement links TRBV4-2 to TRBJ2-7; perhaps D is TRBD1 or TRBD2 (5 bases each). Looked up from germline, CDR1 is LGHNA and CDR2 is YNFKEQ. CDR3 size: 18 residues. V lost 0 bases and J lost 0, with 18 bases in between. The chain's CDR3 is CASSQDAWGRTSSYEQYF. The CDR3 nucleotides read TGTGCCAGCAGCCAAGATGCCTGGGGACGAACGAGCTCCTACGAGCAGTACTTC.

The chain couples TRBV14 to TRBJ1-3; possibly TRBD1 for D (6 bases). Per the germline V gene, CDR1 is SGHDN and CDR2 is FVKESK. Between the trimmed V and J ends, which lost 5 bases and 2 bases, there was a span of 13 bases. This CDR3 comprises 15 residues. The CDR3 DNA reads TGTGCCAGCAGCACAGGGAAAAAGGCTGGAAACACCATATATTTT. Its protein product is CASSTGKKAGNTIYF.

Here the CDR3 reads CASSPTGGPSGANVLTF. In nucleotides, the CDR3 is TGTGCCAGCAGCCCAACGGGGGGGCCATCTGGGGCCAACGTCCTGACTTTC. The V gene is TRBV9, the J gene TRBJ2-6; 8 bases map to TRBD2. The CDR3 is 17 residues long. J gave up 1 base and V 4 bases, and 7 bases lay outside the gene matches. CDR1 SGDLS and CDR2 YYNGEE come from the germline V gene.

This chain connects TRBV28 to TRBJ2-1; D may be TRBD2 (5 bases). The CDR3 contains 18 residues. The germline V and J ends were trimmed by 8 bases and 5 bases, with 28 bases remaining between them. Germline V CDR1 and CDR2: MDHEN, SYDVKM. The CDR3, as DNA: TGTGCCAGCGAGGGCAGATCGTATATTTCGGCCCATAACAATGAGCAGTTCTTC. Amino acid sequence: CASEGRSYISAHNNEQFF.

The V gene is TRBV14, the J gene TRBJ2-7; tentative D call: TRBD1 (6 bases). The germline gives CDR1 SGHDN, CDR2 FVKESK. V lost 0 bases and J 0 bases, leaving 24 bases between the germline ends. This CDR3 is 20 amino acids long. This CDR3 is CASSQENWDRGRGSSYEQYF. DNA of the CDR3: TGTGCCAGCAGCCAAGAAAACTGGGACCGGGGCAGGGGTAGCTCCTACGAGCAGTACTTC.

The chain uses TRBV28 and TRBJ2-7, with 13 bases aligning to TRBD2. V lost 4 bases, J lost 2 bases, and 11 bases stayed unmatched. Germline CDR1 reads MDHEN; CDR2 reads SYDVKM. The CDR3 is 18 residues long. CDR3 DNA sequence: TGTGCCAGCAGTTCCATGACTAGCGGGAGGCCCTTCCCCTACGAGCAGTACTTC. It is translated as CASSSMTSGRPFPYEQYF.

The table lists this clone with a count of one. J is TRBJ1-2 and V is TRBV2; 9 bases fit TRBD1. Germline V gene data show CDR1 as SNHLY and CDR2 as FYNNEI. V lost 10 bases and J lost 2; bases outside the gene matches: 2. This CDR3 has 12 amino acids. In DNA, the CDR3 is TGTGCCATTGGACAGGGGAACTATGGCTACACCTTC. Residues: CAIGQGNYGYTF.

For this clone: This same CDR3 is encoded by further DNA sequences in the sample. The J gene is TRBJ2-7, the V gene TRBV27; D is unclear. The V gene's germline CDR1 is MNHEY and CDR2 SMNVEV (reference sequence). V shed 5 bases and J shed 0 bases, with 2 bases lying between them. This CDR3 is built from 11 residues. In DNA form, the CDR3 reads TGTGCCAGCAGTCTCTCCTACGAGCAGTACTTC. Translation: CASSLSYEQYF.

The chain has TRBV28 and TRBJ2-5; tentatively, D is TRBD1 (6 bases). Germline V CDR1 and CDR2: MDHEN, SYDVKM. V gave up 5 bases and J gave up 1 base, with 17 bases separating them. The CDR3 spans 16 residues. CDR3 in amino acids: CASSVYSGTPQETQYF. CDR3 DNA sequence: TGTGCCAGCAGTGTCTACTCCGGGACACCCCAAGAGACCCAGTACTTC.

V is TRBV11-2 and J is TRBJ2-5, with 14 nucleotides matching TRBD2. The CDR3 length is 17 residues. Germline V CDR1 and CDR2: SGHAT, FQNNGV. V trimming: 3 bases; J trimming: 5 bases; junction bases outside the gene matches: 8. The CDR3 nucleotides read TGTGCCAGCAGCTTCTGCCGACTAGCGGGAGGGAGGGAGACCCAGTACTTC. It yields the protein CASSFCRLAGGRETQYF.

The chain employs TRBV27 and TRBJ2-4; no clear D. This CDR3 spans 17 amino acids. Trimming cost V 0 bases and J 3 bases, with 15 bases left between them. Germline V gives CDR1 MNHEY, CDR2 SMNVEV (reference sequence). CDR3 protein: CASSLSVEKEDKNIQYF. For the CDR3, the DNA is TGTGCCAGCAGTTTATCGGTGGAAAAAGAGGACAAAAACATTCAGTACTTC.

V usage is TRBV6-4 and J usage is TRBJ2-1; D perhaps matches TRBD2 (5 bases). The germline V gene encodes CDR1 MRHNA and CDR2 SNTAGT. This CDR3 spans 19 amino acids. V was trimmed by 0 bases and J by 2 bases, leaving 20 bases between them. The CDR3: CASSDSRRRRLRAYNEQFF. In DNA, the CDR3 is TGTGCCAGCAGTGACTCGAGGCGCCGGAGACTAAGAGCCTACAATGAGCAGTTCTTC.

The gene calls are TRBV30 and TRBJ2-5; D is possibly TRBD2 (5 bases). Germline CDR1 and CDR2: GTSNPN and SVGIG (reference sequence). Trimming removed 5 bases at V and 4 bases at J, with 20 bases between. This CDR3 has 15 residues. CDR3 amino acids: CAWLERSGNIETQYF. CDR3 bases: TGTGCCTGGTTGGAGAGATCGGGGAATATAGAGACCCAGTACTTC. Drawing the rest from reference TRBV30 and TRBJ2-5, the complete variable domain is SQTIHQWPATLVQPVGSPLSLECTVEGTSNPNLYWYRQAAGRGLQLLFYSVGIGQISSEVPQNLSASRPQDRQFILSSKKLLLSDSGFYLCAWLERSGNIETQYFGPGTRLLVL.

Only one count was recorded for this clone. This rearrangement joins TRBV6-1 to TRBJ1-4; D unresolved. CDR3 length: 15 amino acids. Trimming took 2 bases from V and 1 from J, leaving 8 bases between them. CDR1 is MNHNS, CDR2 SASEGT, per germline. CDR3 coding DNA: TGTGCCAGCAGTGAACAGAAGGAAACTAATGAAAAACTGTTTTTT. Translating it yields CASSEQKETNEKLFF.

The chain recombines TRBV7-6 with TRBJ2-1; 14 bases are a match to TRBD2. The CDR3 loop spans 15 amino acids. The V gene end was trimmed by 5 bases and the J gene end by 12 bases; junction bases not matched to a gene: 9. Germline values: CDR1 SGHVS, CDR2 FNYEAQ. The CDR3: CASSPTSGREYLQFF. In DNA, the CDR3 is TGTGCCAGCAGCCCGACTAGCGGGAGGGAGTATTTGCAGTTCTTC.

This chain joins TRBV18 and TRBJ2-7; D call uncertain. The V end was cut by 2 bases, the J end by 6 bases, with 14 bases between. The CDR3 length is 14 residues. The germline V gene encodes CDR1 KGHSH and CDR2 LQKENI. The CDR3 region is CASSPGDRVFEQYF. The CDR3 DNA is TGTGCCAGCTCACCAGGCGATAGGGTGTTCGAGCAGTACTTC.

The chain's CDR3 is CASRRLGAGQEQYF. In nucleotides, the CDR3 is TGTGCCAGCAGAAGACTGGGGGCAGGGCAAGAGCAGTACTTC. The chain carries TRBV5-4 and TRBJ2-7, with TRBD1 as a possible D gene (6 bases). Germline-derived CDR1 and CDR2 are SGHNT and YYREEE (reference sequence). There are 14 residues in the CDR3. V was pared by 5 bases and J by 7 bases, with 19 bases between.